This is a list of T cell receptor beta chains from one sample in a study of molecular identifiers for immune sequencing clone quantification. One entry per CDR3 protein results from TCRdb running MiXCR on the PCR reads. This sample carries 600,000 to 650,000 distinct CDR3 sequences, 15% to 20% of them seen once, and the ten largest clones take 0.75% to 0.95%. The sample taken for sequencing was naive CD8+ T cells from blood, with Jurkat cell RNA spiked in. The receptor set was obtained from a human donor in good health. Some libraries in this study had Jurkat cell RNA spiked in. The CDR3 runs from the conserved cysteine through the conserved F or W. Fields, in order: clone size, J gene, D gene, V gene, CDR3 DNA, CDR3 protein. D genes are given only for firm matches. The listing skips clone size in some rows; elsewhere it reads once, few, many or a size class.

size: many
J: TRBJ1-1
D: -
V: TRBV12-3/TRBV12-4
DNA: TGTGCCAGCAGCCCTGGGGGATACACTGAAGCTTTCTTT
CDR3: CASSPGGYTEAFF

size: -
J: TRBJ1-1
D: -
V: TRBV9
DNA: TGTGCCAGCAGCGTAGATGGGGAGGCCACTGAAGCTTTCTTT
CDR3: CASSVDGEATEAFF

size: many
J: TRBJ2-6
D: TRBD1
V: TRBV5-5
DNA: TGTGCCAGCAGCCCTGACAGGGGGCGGCGTGGGGCCAACGTCCTGACTTTC
CDR3: CASSPDRGRRGANVLTF

size: many
J: TRBJ2-7
D: -
V: TRBV4-1
DNA: TGCGCCAGCAGCTCAGGGATGGGGGGCGACGAGCAGTACTTC
CDR3: CASSSGMGGDEQYF

size: many
J: TRBJ2-7
D: -
V: TRBV27
DNA: TGTGCCAGCAGTATGGGGGCCTCCTACGAGCAGTACTTC
CDR3: CASSMGASYEQYF

size: many
J: TRBJ1-4
D: -
V: TRBV14
DNA: TGTGCCAGCAGCCATCAATACCGGGGGCCCAGGGGAGAGAATGAAAAACTGTTTTTT
CDR3: CASSHQYRGPRGENEKLFF

size: many
J: TRBJ1-6
D: -
V: TRBV4-3
DNA: TGCGCCAGCAGCCAAGGGGTCGGAGGAAATTCACCCCTCCACTTT
CDR3: CASSQGVGGNSPLHF

size: many
J: TRBJ2-7
D: -
V: TRBV12-3/TRBV12-4
DNA: TGTGCCAGCAGTTCCTACTACGAGCAGTACTTC
CDR3: CASSSYYEQYF

size: -
J: TRBJ1-3
D: -
V: TRBV20-1
DNA: TGCAGTGCTAGAGATTGGAGCGGGCCTGGAAACACCATATATTTT
CDR3: CSARDWSGPGNTIYF

size: many
J: TRBJ1-5
D: -
V: TRBV19
DNA: TGTGCCAGTAGTCCGTGGGCTCTCGAAGGGCCCCAGCATTTT
CDR3: CASSPWALEGPQHF

size: many
J: TRBJ2-3
D: TRBD2
V: TRBV5-4
DNA: TGTGCCAGCAGCTTGCCTACTCTAGCGGGAGGGCCAGATACGCAGTATTTT
CDR3: CASSLPTLAGGPDTQYF

size: -
J: TRBJ2-3
D: TRBD2
V: TRBV20-1
DNA: TGCAGTGCTAGAGTGGACGCTAGCGGGAGTCTTACAGATACGCAGTATTTT
CDR3: CSARVDASGSLTDTQYF

size: -
J: TRBJ1-5
D: -
V: TRBV19
DNA: TGTGCCAGTAGTAAATATAGCAATCAGCCCCAGCATTTT
CDR3: CASSKYSNQPQHF

size: many
J: TRBJ1-2
D: -
V: TRBV14
DNA: TGTGCCAGCAGCCAAGATTATTATGGCTACACCTTC
CDR3: CASSQDYYGYTF

size: many
J: TRBJ1-3
D: -
V: TRBV4-3
DNA: TGCGCCAGCAGCCAAGATATACAATCGGAGGGCTCTGGAAACACCATATATTTT
CDR3: CASSQDIQSEGSGNTIYF

size: many
J: TRBJ2-1
D: TRBD1
V: TRBV6-2/TRBV6-3
DNA: TGTGCCAGCAGTTACTCCCGGGACAGCTCCTACAATGAGCAGTTCTTC
CDR3: CASSYSRDSSYNEQFF

size: -
J: TRBJ2-3
D: -
V: TRBV27
DNA: TGTGCCAGCAGGCAGGGGTTAAGCACAGATACGCAGTATTTT
CDR3: CASRQGLSTDTQYF

size: few
J: TRBJ1-5
D: -
V: TRBV7-6
DNA: TGTGCCAGCAGCTTAGAGGGATCCCGGCCCCAGCATTTT
CDR3: CASSLEGSRPQHF

size: many
J: TRBJ2-7
D: -
V: TRBV7-9
DNA: TGTGCCAGCAGCCCGCGACAGCGTGCCGAGCAGTACTTC
CDR3: CASSPRQRAEQYF

size: -
J: TRBJ2-7
D: TRBD2
V: TRBV11-2
DNA: TGTGCCAGCAGCTCTACCGGGACTAGCGGGAGAGGTCAGTACTTC
CDR3: CASSSTGTSGRGQYF

size: few
J: TRBJ2-7
D: TRBD1
V: TRBV27
DNA: TGTGCCAGCAGTTTCATAGCCGGGACAGGGGTCTCCTACGAGCAGTACTTC
CDR3: CASSFIAGTGVSYEQYF

size: many
J: TRBJ2-7
D: -
V: TRBV5-1
DNA: TGCGCCAGCAGCTTGGAGCCCGGTAACTCCTACGAGCAGTACTTC
CDR3: CASSLEPGNSYEQYF

size: many
J: TRBJ1-1
D: -
V: TRBV6-4
DNA: TGTGCCAGCAGCTCCGGGACAAAAGCTTTCTTT
CDR3: CASSSGTKAFF

size: many
J: TRBJ2-1
D: -
V: TRBV4-3
DNA: TGCGCCAGCAGCCAAAGGAGGCCCAGCTCCTACAATGAGCAGTTCTTC
CDR3: CASSQRRPSSYNEQFF

size: many
J: TRBJ1-1
D: -
V: TRBV6-5
DNA: TGTGCCAGCAGTTACTCAGGCGGGAAGTACACTGAAGCTTTCTTT
CDR3: CASSYSGGKYTEAFF

size: few
J: TRBJ1-6
D: -
V: TRBV27
DNA: TGTGCCAGCAGTTTATTTGGGGTGTATAATTCACCCCTCCACTTT
CDR3: CASSLFGVYNSPLHF

size: many
J: TRBJ1-1
D: -
V: TRBV30
DNA: TGTGCCTGGAGTCCCCCCCCCAGGGCTGAAGCTTTCTTT
CDR3: CAWSPPPRAEAFF

size: many
J: TRBJ1-3
D: -
V: TRBV4-3
DNA: TGCGCCAGCAGCCAAGATAGGGCCGTGGGTTCTGGAAACACCATATATTTT
CDR3: CASSQDRAVGSGNTIYF

size: once
J: TRBJ1-3
D: -
V: TRBV2
DNA: TGTGCCAGCCTCGAGTCCGGCACTGGAAACACCATATATTTT
CDR3: CASLESGTGNTIYF